This T cell receptor (beta chain) was observed in a study of OX40 agonist ivuxolimab in advanced cancers. Blood sampling was done at baseline, cycle 4 day 1, and cycle 7 day 1. Measured with immunoSEQ multiplex PCR; TCRdb has only the in-frame clones, and not every one. The table records just under 80,000 clones, about 88% of them present only once. In this sample, this clone turned up once. V was clipped by 0 bases and J by 12 bases, with 10 bases between them. This CDR3 comprises 12 residues. Germline V gene data show CDR1 as SGHTS and CDR2 as YDEGEE. The chain links TRBV5-8 to TRBJ2-1, with D perhaps assigned TRBD1 or TRBD2 (6 bases each). The sequences come from CD4+ or CD8+ T cells sorted from blood, collected in a trial of the OX40 agonist ivuxolimab. The clonotype originates from an adult with an advanced solid tumor such as melanoma, head and neck, liver or kidney cancer. In DNA form, the CDR3 reads TGTGCCAGCAGCTTGGCGGGGGCTTGGCAGTTCTTC. Its protein product is CASSLAGAWQFF.